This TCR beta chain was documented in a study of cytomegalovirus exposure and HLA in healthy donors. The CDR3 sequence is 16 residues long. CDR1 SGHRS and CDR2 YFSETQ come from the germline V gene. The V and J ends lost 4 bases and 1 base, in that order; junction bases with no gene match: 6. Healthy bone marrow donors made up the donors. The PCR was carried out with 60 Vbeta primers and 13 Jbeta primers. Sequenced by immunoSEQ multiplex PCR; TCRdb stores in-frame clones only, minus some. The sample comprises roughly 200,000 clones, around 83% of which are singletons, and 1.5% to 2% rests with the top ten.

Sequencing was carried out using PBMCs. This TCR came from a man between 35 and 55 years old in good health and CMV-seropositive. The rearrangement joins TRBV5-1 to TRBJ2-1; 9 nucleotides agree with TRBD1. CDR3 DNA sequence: TGCGCCAGCAGCGGTCGACAGGGGGTGTCCTACAATGAGCAGTTCTTC. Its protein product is CASSGRQGVSYNEQFF. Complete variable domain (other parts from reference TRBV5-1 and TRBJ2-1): KAGVTQTPRYLIKTRGQQVTLSCSPISGHRSVSWYQQTPGQGLQFLFEYFSETQRNKGNFPGRFSGRQFSNSRSEMNVSTLELGDSALYLCASSGRQGVSYNEQFFGPGTRLTVL.